This T cell receptor beta chain was observed in a study of OX40 agonist ivuxolimab in advanced cancers. The germline V and J ends were trimmed by 4 bases and 0 bases, with 8 bases remaining between them. CDR1 is SGHDT and CDR2 is YYEEEE in the germline V gene. This CDR3 contains 14 residues. Sequencing used immunoSEQ multiplex PCR; TCRdb keeps in-frame clones, though not all of them. Of around 100,000 clones in the sample, roughly 91% were seen once. The sequence was obtained from an adult with an advanced solid tumor such as melanoma, head and neck, liver or kidney cancer. The V call is TRBV5-6, the J call TRBJ1-3; maybe TRBD1 (6 bases). The sequencing used CD4+ or CD8+ T cells sorted from blood, collected in a trial of the OX40 agonist ivuxolimab. The CDR3 reads CASSTGFSGNTIYF. In DNA form, the CDR3 reads TGTGCCAGCAGCACAGGGTTCTCTGGAAACACCATATATTTT.